The next 30 T cell receptor beta chains were all read from a single sample in a study of blood T cell repertoires in COVID-19. Assay: immunoSEQ multiplex PCR; the TCRdb copy retains only in-frame clones and omits some. The table includes some 55,000 clones, 80% to 85% detected once. Source material: peripheral blood. The receptors were sampled from a woman aged 55-69 years with acute or convalescent COVID-19.

V is TRBV5-8 and J is TRBJ1-3; no clear D. Trimming shortened V by 0 bases and J by 4 bases, and 11 bases separated the two germline ends. Germline lookup yields CDR1 SGHTS and CDR2 YDEGEE. This CDR3 comprises 15 residues. The CDR3 DNA is TGTGCCAGCAGCTTGGGTACAGTCCCCGGAAACACCATATATTTT. Encoded protein: CASSLGTVPGNTIYF.

This clone came up once. The rearrangement uses TRBV6-2 or TRBV6-3 and TRBJ2-6, with 7 bases identical to TRBD2. This CDR3 spans 19 amino acids. In germline, CDR1 is MNHEY, CDR2 SVGEGT. J was trimmed by 4 bases and V by 2 bases; bases with no gene match: 14. The CDR3 reads CASSYVAGALGSGANVLTF. For the CDR3, the DNA is TGTGCCAGCAGTTACGTGGCGGGAGCGCTGGGGTCCGGGGCCAACGTCCTGACTTTC.

The chain joins TRBV5-1 to TRBJ2-5; 13 bases are shared with TRBD2. This CDR3 comprises 13 residues. The V gene end was trimmed by 7 bases and the J gene end by 3 bases; junction bases not matched to a gene: 0. The germline V gene encodes CDR1 SGHRS and CDR2 YFSETQ. CDR3 sequence reads: CASGTSGKETQYF. Here the CDR3 DNA reads TGCGCCAGCGGGACTAGCGGGAAAGAGACCCAGTACTTC. Looking up the rest from reference TRBV5-1 and TRBJ2-5 gives the full variable domain: KAGVTQTPRYLIKTRGQQVTLSCSPISGHRSVSWYQQTPGQGLQFLFEYFSETQRNKGNFPGRFSGRQFSNSRSEMNVSTLELGDSALYLCASGTSGKETQYFGPGTRLLVL.

This chain links TRBV5-1 with TRBJ2-3; 10 bases align to TRBD2. Germline V gene data show CDR1 as SGHRS and CDR2 as YFSETQ. The CDR3 runs 18 residues. The V segment lost 4 bases and the J segment 5 bases; nucleotides outside the gene matches: 16. The CDR3 nucleotides read TGCGCCAGCAGCCGTCCCCCGGGGAGCGGGAGGGTGAAAGATACGCAGTATTTT. The encoded protein is CASSRPPGSGRVKDTQYF.

The chain has TRBV6-5 and TRBJ1-5; D might be TRBD1 (6 bases). The germline CDR1 and CDR2 sequences are MNHEY and SVGAGI. This CDR3 region has 13 residues. V dropped 4 bases and J dropped 3 bases, with 7 bases sitting between them. CDR3 coding DNA: TGTGCCAGCAGTTGGACAGTCAATCAGCCCCAGCATTTT. As protein: CASSWTVNQPQHF.

This rearrangement joins TRBV25-1 to TRBJ2-2, with 8 bases that match TRBD2. V was clipped by 5 bases and J by 5 bases; unmatched bases: 7. The CDR3 totals 15 residues. The germline CDR1 and CDR2 sequences are MGHDK and SYGVNS. CDR3 loop: CASSSAGAGTGELFF. As DNA, the CDR3 is TGTGCCAGCAGTTCAGCGGGGGCGGGGACCGGGGAGCTGTTTTTT.

This chain links TRBV6-4 with TRBJ1-2; D is possibly TRBD1 (6 bases). Germline CDR1 is MRHNA and CDR2 is SNTAGT. The CDR3 consists of 12 residues. The ends were cut back, 10 bases at V and 2 bases at J, with 11 bases in the middle. The CDR3 region is CAKGQSNYGYTF. The DNA for the CDR3 is TGTGCCAAAGGACAGTCCAACTATGGCTACACCTTC.

This clone has only one observation. This chain uses TRBV20-1 with TRBJ1-2; D not resolved. This CDR3 spans 15 amino acids. The germline gives CDR1 DFQATT, CDR2 SNEGSKA (reference sequence). Trimming pared 3 bases from V and 5 bases from J, leaving 19 bases between. Here the CDR3 reads CSASLRHDSRYGYTF. The CDR3 nucleotides are TGCAGTGCTAGTTTAAGGCACGACTCTCGGTATGGCTACACCTTC.

The chain's CDR3 is CASSQDRGSNQPQHF. In DNA, the CDR3 is TGTGCCAGCAGCCAAGACCGGGGTAGCAATCAGCCCCAGCATTTT. This chain joins TRBV4-2 and TRBJ1-5; no firm D call. The CDR3 extends over 15 amino acids. The V and J ends lost 0 bases and 0 bases respectively, with 6 bases between them. CDR1 is LGHNA, CDR2 YNFKEQ, per germline.

The chain employs TRBV29-1 and TRBJ1-1; maybe TRBD1 (5 bases). Germline V lookup: CDR1 SQVTM, CDR2 ANQGSEA. V gave up 6 bases and J gave up 5 bases, with 10 bases separating them. The CDR3 extends over 11 amino acids. CDR3 protein: CSVDGGTEAFF. The DNA for the CDR3 is TGCAGCGTGGATGGGGGGACTGAAGCTTTCTTT.

The CDR3 spells CASSFGGQVNTEAFF. The CDR3 DNA reads TGCGCCAGCAGCTTTGGGGGACAGGTGAACACTGAAGCTTTCTTT. This rearrangement joins TRBV5-1 to TRBJ1-1, with 8 bases identical to TRBD1. CDR1 and CDR2 (germline): SGHRS, YFSETQ. The length of the CDR3 is 15 residues. V gave up 2 bases and J gave up 0 bases; unmatched junction bases: 3.

This chain links TRBV6-5 with TRBJ2-1; 12 bases fit TRBD2. V lost 6 bases and J lost 5; bases outside the gene matches: 5. The CDR3 is 15 amino acids. CDR1 is MNHEY and CDR2 is SVGAGI in the germline V gene. For the CDR3, the DNA is TGTGCCAGCAGCGGACTAGCGGGAATCGACAATGAGCAGTTCTTC. This encodes CASSGLAGIDNEQFF.

The chain uses TRBV5-4 and TRBJ1-2; 7 bases match TRBD1. The CDR3 consists of 16 residues. From germline, CDR1 is SGHNT and CDR2 YYREEE (reference sequence). The trim removed 4 bases at V and 11 bases at J, leaving 20 bases unmatched. The CDR3 reads CASSEANRQGLVGYTF. The CDR3 DNA follows: TGTGCCAGCAGCGAGGCAAATCGACAGGGACTGGTAGGGTACACCTTC.

This clone appeared a few times. The chain has TRBV3-1 (or the pseudogene TRBV3-2) and TRBJ1-2; perhaps TRBD1 as D (5 bases). The CDR3 runs 14 residues. The germline gives CDR1 LGHDT, CDR2 YNNKEL (reference sequence). The V gene lost 1 base and the J gene lost 2 bases, with 8 bases spanning the gap. The CDR3 nucleotides read TGTGCCAGCAGCCAAGGGGGGGTAAACTATGGCTACACCTTC. It encodes CASSQGGVNYGYTF.

The V and J genes are TRBV6-5 and TRBJ2-2, with D possibly being TRBD1 (7 bases). The CDR3 is 15 residues long. Trimming took off 6 bases at V and 1 base at J, with 12 bases between the two ends. Germline V gene data show CDR1 as MNHEY and CDR2 as SVGAGI. The CDR3 reads CASRAGQKNTGELFF. For the CDR3, the DNA is TGTGCCAGCAGGGCGGGACAGAAGAACACCGGGGAGCTGTTTTTT.

The rearrangement links TRBV27 to TRBJ1-2; D remains unclear. CDR1 MNHEY and CDR2 SMNVEV come from the germline V gene (reference sequence). Trimming pared 5 bases from V and 8 bases from J, leaving 15 bases between. The CDR3 contains 13 residues. Here the CDR3 reads CASSPRSGSGYTF. The CDR3 DNA reads as TGTGCCAGCAGTCCAAGGTCGGGGTCCGGCTACACCTTC.

With regard to this clone: This same CDR3 is encoded by further DNA sequences in the sample. This chain joins TRBV5-1 and TRBJ1-1; D is perhaps TRBD1 (5 bases). Germline assignment: CDR1 SGHRS and CDR2 YFSETQ. Between the trimmed V and J ends, which lost 0 bases and 1 base, there was a span of 10 bases. The CDR3 has 15 amino acids. DNA of the CDR3: TGCGCCAGCAGCTTGGGGGGCAGAACGAACACTGAAGCTTTCTTT. Translating gives CASSLGGRTNTEAFF.

Only one count was recorded for this clone. The CDR3 DNA reads TGTGCCAGCAGTCCCGGGACTCCCCTTGCAACTAATGAAAAACTGTTTTTT. As protein: CASSPGTPLATNEKLFF. V is TRBV5-4 and J is TRBJ1-4, with TRBD1 as a possible D gene (5 bases). Germline CDR1 reads SGHNT; CDR2 reads YYREEE (reference sequence). V was cut by 5 bases and J by 0 bases, with 17 bases left in between. The length of the CDR3 is 17 residues. Variable domain in full (rest from reference TRBV5-4 and TRBJ1-4): ETGVTQSPTHLIKTRGQQVTLRCSSQSGHNTVSWYQQALGQGPQFIFQYYREEENGRGNFPPRFSGLQFPNYSSELNVNALELDDSALYLCASSPGTPLATNEKLFFGSGTQLSVL.

This clone was observed a single time. V and J are TRBV2 and TRBJ1-4; TRBD1 agrees at 11 bases. Looked up from germline, CDR1 is SNHLY and CDR2 is FYNNEI. This CDR3 spans 15 amino acids. Trimming took 5 bases from V and 2 from J; bases not matched to a gene: 1. CDR3 bases: TGTGCCAGCAGTTGGACAGGGGGCACTAATGAAAAACTGTTTTTT. It codes for CASSWTGGTNEKLFF.

This chain links TRBV21-1 with TRBJ2-5; the D call in the table, TRBD2, was not verified against the DNA. TRBV21-1 is termed a pseudogene. The CDR3 sequence is 16 residues long. The CDR3 is CASSNPQREYEETQYF. The CDR3 DNA follows: TGTGCCAGCAGCAATCCCCAGCGGGAGTACGAGGAGACCCAGTACTTC.

CDR3 protein: CASSEKRGSPYEQYF. As DNA, the CDR3 is TGCGCCAGCAGTGAGAAGAGAGGGAGCCCCTACGAGCAGTACTTC. The V and J genes are TRBV10-1 and TRBJ2-7; maybe TRBD2 (5 bases). Germline-derived CDR1 and CDR2 are WNHNN and SYGVQD (reference sequence). The ends were cut back, 2 bases at V and 2 bases at J, with 13 bases in the middle. This CDR3 comprises 15 residues.

This chain uses TRBV2 with TRBJ2-7, with 7 bases identical to TRBD1. Germline CDR1 reads SNHLY; CDR2 reads FYNNEI. The CDR3 length is 13 residues. V shed 6 bases, J shed 6 bases, and the junction held 8 bases outside the gene matches. CDR3 sequence: CASSADRAREQYF. CDR3 in DNA: TGTGCCAGCAGCGCCGACAGGGCCCGCGAGCAGTACTTC.

V and J are TRBV11-1 and TRBJ2-7; 9 bases are shared with TRBD1. Germline V gene data show CDR1 as SGHAT and CDR2 as FQDESV (reference sequence). The CDR3 consists of 15 residues. V shed 2 bases and J 6 bases; nucleotides not matched to a gene: 8. The CDR3 loop reads CASSLRQGGMFEQYF. CDR3 bases: TGTGCCAGCAGCTTAAGACAGGGGGGAATGTTCGAGCAGTACTTC.

The gene calls are TRBV6-5 and TRBJ2-1; 8 nucleotides match TRBD2. CDR1 and CDR2 (germline): MNHEY, SVGAGI. The CDR3 is 14 amino acids. Trimming took 8 bases from V and 4 from J; bases not matched to a gene: 7. The CDR3 nucleotides are TGTGCCAGCCCTAGGCTAGCGGGTTACAATGAGCAGTTCTTC. Its protein is CASPRLAGYNEQFF.

This chain joins TRBV10-3 and TRBJ2-3, with D possibly being TRBD1 (5 bases). V lost 3 bases, J lost 0 bases, and 10 bases lay in between. Germline V gives CDR1 ENHRY, CDR2 SYGVKD. CDR3 length: 15 amino acids. The CDR3 is CAISDPGRSTDTQYF. The CDR3 DNA follows: TGTGCCATCAGTGACCCAGGGCGAAGCACAGATACGCAGTATTTT.

This clone was counted once. V gene TRBV27 combines with J gene TRBJ2-1, with 11 bases matching TRBD1. The germline V gene encodes CDR1 MNHEY and CDR2 SMNVEV (reference sequence). This CDR3 is 14 amino acids long. Trimming took 5 bases from V and 6 from J; bases not matched to a gene: 3. The CDR3 reads CASSDGTGGNEQFF. For the CDR3, the DNA is TGTGCCAGCAGTGACGGGACAGGGGGCAATGAGCAGTTCTTC.

The chain combines TRBV19 with TRBJ2-1; TRBD1 agrees at 9 bases. The CDR3 sequence is 13 residues long. V lost 7 bases to trimming and J lost 5 bases; unmatched junction nucleotides: 3. Germline V gene data show CDR1 as LNHDA and CDR2 as SQIVND (reference sequence). CDR3 amino acids: CASNRGLDNEQFF. The CDR3 region has the DNA TGTGCCAGTAACAGGGGGCTAGACAATGAGCAGTTCTTC.

The J gene is TRBJ1-2, the V gene TRBV19; the D gene is possibly TRBD1 (6 bases). V was pared by 7 bases and J by 0 bases, with 15 bases between. The CDR3 covers 15 residues. The germline V gene encodes CDR1 LNHDA and CDR2 SQIVND (reference sequence). CDR3 sequence reads: CASIQGQHSNYGYTF. The CDR3 bases are TGTGCCAGTATTCAGGGGCAGCACTCTAACTATGGCTACACCTTC. Complete variable domain (other parts from reference TRBV19 and TRBJ1-2): DGGITQSPKYLFRKEGQNVTLSCEQNLNHDAMYWYRQDPGQGLRLIYYSQIVNDFQKGDIAEGYSVSREKKESFPLTVTSAQKNPTAFYLCASIQGQHSNYGYTFGSGTRLTVV.

In this sample, this clone turned up a few times. The chain combines TRBV28 with TRBJ1-5; D unresolved. Germline CDR1 MDHEN, CDR2 SYDVKM. The CDR3 has 15 amino acids. The V end was cut by 6 bases, the J end by 4 bases, with 16 bases between. The CDR3 reads CASRRGGSLNQPQHF. In DNA, the CDR3 is TGTGCCAGCAGGAGAGGAGGGTCTCTGAATCAGCCCCAGCATTTT.

The chain carries TRBV28 and TRBJ2-7, with TRBD1 matching over 9 bases. The V gene's germline CDR1 is MDHEN and CDR2 SYDVKM. CDR3 size: 14 residues. V lost 2 bases to trimming and J lost 3 bases; unmatched junction nucleotides: 2. CDR3 protein: CASSLTGGDYEQYF. DNA of the CDR3: TGTGCCAGCAGTTTAACAGGGGGCGACTACGAGCAGTACTTC.